This TCR beta chain was sequenced for a study of long-term antiretroviral therapy in people with HIV. CDR1 and CDR2 from the germline V gene are SGHTA and FQGTGA. This CDR3 region has 13 residues. V lost 5 bases to trimming and J lost 4 bases; unmatched junction nucleotides: 3. Study-level points and caveats: Patients on ART gained diversity, which nonetheless stayed below transplant donor controls. It was observed that HIV repertoires exhibited narrower CDR3 length ranges than controls. Data on ART adherence, viral resistance or therapy changes were unavailable.

Only a few counts were recorded for this clone. Antigen unknown. Version v3.0 of the immunoSEQ assay was performed at survey level. The data were produced by immunoSEQ multiplex PCR, yet TCRdb's version contains in-frame clones alone and is incomplete. The sample holds approximately 15,000 clones; 65% to 80% are singletons and the top ten take approximately 30%. At least two post-ART and at least one pre-ART PBMC sample were available for each donor. The material sequenced was unsorted PBMCs, taken 3.1 years after starting antiretroviral therapy. This TCR was recovered from a man aged 35 to 55 with HIV. The rearrangement joins TRBV7-3 to TRBJ1-2, with 8 positions matching TRBD1. DNA of the CDR3: TGTGCCAGCAGCGCTGACAGGGGCTATGGCTACACCTTC. This sequence encodes CASSADRGYGYTF.